Presented here are 27 T cell receptor beta chains from one specimen sequenced in a study of blood T cell repertoires in COVID-19. Assay: immunoSEQ multiplex PCR; the TCRdb copy retains only in-frame clones and omits some. The sample yields some 110,000 clones, around 80% seen once. The specimen sequenced was peripheral blood. Receptors originate from a man in his 60s with active or convalescent COVID-19.

The V and J genes are TRBV30 and TRBJ1-5; no firm D call. Germline CDR1 and CDR2: GTSNPN and SVGIG (reference sequence). The CDR3 extends over 14 amino acids. Trimming cost V 1 base and J 1 base, with 8 bases left between them. In DNA form, the CDR3 reads TGTGCCTGGAGTGACAGCTTAAGCAATCAGCCCCAGCATTTT. This encodes CAWSDSLSNQPQHF.

This sequence joins TRBV9 and TRBJ2-5, with D tentatively TRBD2 (6 bases). Germline values: CDR1 SGDLS, CDR2 YYNGEE. The CDR3 has 15 residues. With 3 bases removed from V and 2 bases from J, the gap between germline ends came to 14 bases. The CDR3 is CASSGDGTSQETQYF. The CDR3 DNA sequence: TGTGCCAGCAGCGGGGACGGGACTTCTCAAGAGACCCAGTACTTC. The full variable domain, rest sourced from reference TRBV9 and TRBJ2-5, is DSGVTQTPKHLITATGQRVTLRCSPRSGDLSVYWYQQSLDQGLQFLIQYYNGEERAKGNILERFSAQQFPDLHSELNLSSLELGDSALYFCASSGDGTSQETQYFGPGTRLLVL.

The chain recombines TRBV10-1 with TRBJ2-1, with 7 positions matching TRBD2. This CDR3 contains 14 residues. The junction had 3 bases not matched to a gene; V was cut back by 0 bases and J by 7 bases. Germline assignment: CDR1 WNHNN and CDR2 SYGVQD (reference sequence). CDR3 region: CASSESRETNEQFF. CDR3 DNA sequence: TGCGCCAGCAGTGAGTCGCGGGAGACAAATGAGCAGTTCTTC.

V is TRBV28 and J is TRBJ1-6; D may be TRBD1 (6 bases). The ends were cut back, 6 bases at V and 7 bases at J, with 13 bases in the middle. Germline values: CDR1 MDHEN, CDR2 SYDVKM. The length of the CDR3 is 14 residues. The CDR3 loop reads CASREQGGNSPLHF. The CDR3 coding sequence is TGTGCCAGCAGAGAACAGGGTGGGAATTCACCCCTCCACTTT.

V is TRBV6-2 or TRBV6-3 and J is TRBJ1-5; a weak D match, TRBD1 (5 bases). The V gene lost 5 bases and the J gene lost 7 bases, with 12 bases spanning the gap. Germline assignment: CDR1 MNHEY and CDR2 SVGEGT. The CDR3 covers 13 residues. For the CDR3, the DNA is TGTGCCAGCAGTCAGGGAATGAGGCAGCCCCAGCATTTT. Translation: CASSQGMRQPQHF.

The chain combines TRBV4-3 with TRBJ1-2; TRBD1 is a possible D gene (5 bases). CDR3 length: 19 amino acids. CDR1 and CDR2 (germline): LGHNA, YSLEER. Trimming stripped 0 bases from V and 3 bases from J, with 23 bases between. In nucleotides, the CDR3 is TGCGCCAGCAGCCAAGATCCCGTGGCCCCAGGGAGGGTCGACTATGGCTACACCTTC. Residues: CASSQDPVAPGRVDYGYTF.

The chain carries TRBV27 and TRBJ2-7; TRBD1 is a possible D gene (6 bases). Germline V gene lookup returns CDR1 MNHEY and CDR2 SMNVEV (reference sequence). V gave up 6 bases and J gave up 4 bases, with 16 bases separating them. The CDR3 runs to 14 residues. CDR3 in DNA: TGTGCCAGCAGCTACAGGGTACCCCCGTACGAGCAGTACTTC. This codes for CASSYRVPPYEQYF.

The chain's CDR3 is CASSKVAGGQETQYF. DNA for the CDR3: TGTGCCAGCAGCAAAGTAGCCGGGGGGCAAGAGACCCAGTACTTC. This chain links TRBV21-1 with TRBJ2-5; the DNA was not used to check the table's D call, TRBD2. TRBV21-1 is a pseudogene. CDR3 length equals 15 residues.

The chain's CDR3 is CASSPGQGYNSPLHF. The CDR3 DNA is TGTGCCAGCAGCCCGGGACAGGGCTATAATTCACCCCTCCACTTT. This chain joins TRBV7-2 and TRBJ1-6, with TRBD1 identical over 9 bases. Germline V CDR1 and CDR2: SGHTA, FQGNSA. V was clipped by 5 bases and J by 3 bases; unmatched bases: 2. The CDR3 is made up of 15 amino acids.

The V and J genes are TRBV4-1 and TRBJ2-1, with TRBD1 identical over 7 bases. Germline assignment: CDR1 MGHRA and CDR2 YSYEKL. J gave up 0 bases and V 1 base, and 0 bases lay outside the gene matches. CDR3 length: 15 amino acids. This CDR3 reads CASSQAGGSYNEQFF. DNA for the CDR3: TGCGCCAGCAGCCAAGCAGGGGGCTCCTACAATGAGCAGTTCTTC.

V usage is TRBV7-2 and J usage is TRBJ1-5, with 9 bases that match TRBD1. Trimming removed 5 bases from V and 4 bases from J; junction bases left unmatched: 6. Germline-derived CDR1 and CDR2 are SGHTA and FQGNSA. This CDR3 contains 15 residues. The CDR3 sequence is CASSLRTGDNQPQHF. Here the CDR3 DNA reads TGTGCCAGCAGCCTCCGGACAGGGGATAATCAGCCCCAGCATTTT.

The chain carries TRBV12-3 or TRBV12-4 and TRBJ2-1; tentatively, D is TRBD1 (6 bases). The CDR3 contains 13 residues. V was cut by 6 bases and J by 11 bases, with 17 bases left in between. The CDR3 DNA reads TGTGCCAGCAGGATAGACAGGACTTGGAAGCAGTTCTTC. Translation: CASRIDRTWKQFF.

This rearrangement joins TRBV2 to TRBJ2-7; 8 nucleotides align to TRBD1. In germline, CDR1 is SNHLY, CDR2 FYNNEI. Trimming at V came to 4 bases and at J to 6 bases, leaving 8 bases not matched to a gene. This CDR3 is built from 14 residues. The CDR3 protein is CASSVQGARAEQYF. DNA for the CDR3: TGTGCCAGCAGTGTGCAGGGGGCGCGAGCCGAGCAGTACTTC.

V usage is TRBV24-1 and J usage is TRBJ1-2; D is undetermined. Germline assignment: CDR1 KGHDR and CDR2 SFDVKD. V lost 7 bases and J 7 bases, leaving 12 bases between the germline ends. This CDR3 contains 12 residues. The CDR3 DNA follows: TGTGCCACCAGCTTGACGGACTCTGGCTACACCTTC. It encodes CATSLTDSGYTF.

The chain uses TRBV14 and TRBJ2-3; D ambiguous. Trimming removed 5 bases at V and 0 bases at J, with 12 bases between. CDR3 length equals 15 residues. Germline assignment: CDR1 SGHDN and CDR2 FVKESK. The CDR3 DNA reads TGTGCCAGCAGCGCAGAACATCTTAGCACAGATACGCAGTATTTT. This sequence encodes CASSAEHLSTDTQYF.

The rearrangement links TRBV2 to TRBJ1-1, with D perhaps TRBD1 (6 bases). Trimming took 2 bases from V and 3 from J, leaving 10 bases between them. This CDR3 has 14 amino acids. CDR1 is SNHLY and CDR2 is FYNNEI in the germline V gene. CDR3 sequence reads: CASSEQGGDTEAFF. CDR3 nucleotide sequence: TGTGCCAGCAGTGAACAAGGGGGGGACACTGAAGCTTTCTTT.

V usage is TRBV28 and J usage is TRBJ2-6; TRBD2 might be the D (5 bases). CDR1 is MDHEN and CDR2 is SYDVKM in the germline V gene. The CDR3 spans 16 residues. Trimming took off 5 bases at V and 1 base at J, with 12 bases between the two ends. CDR3 bases: TGTGCCAGCAGTCCGACGAGGGCTTCTGGGGCCAACGTCCTGACTTTC. Protein sequence: CASSPTRASGANVLTF.

This rearrangement joins TRBV19 to TRBJ2-4, with 7 bases lining up with TRBD1. From germline, CDR1 is LNHDA and CDR2 SQIVND (reference sequence). This CDR3 has 14 residues. With 7 bases clipped from V and 4 bases from J, the junction kept 7 bases outside the gene matches. CDR3 residues: CASMAPGQKNIQYF. CDR3 coding DNA: TGTGCCAGTATGGCCCCGGGACAGAAAAACATTCAGTACTTC.

The chain recombines TRBV7-3 with TRBJ1-1, with 8 bases matching TRBD1. In germline, CDR1 is SGHTA, CDR2 FQGTGA. The CDR3 has 14 residues. Trimming at V came to 3 bases and at J to 7 bases, leaving 7 bases not matched to a gene. The CDR3 spells CASSFGGTGGEAFF. DNA for the CDR3: TGTGCCAGCAGCTTTGGAGGGACAGGCGGTGAAGCTTTCTTT.

The rearrangement uses TRBV7-3 and TRBJ2-1; D perhaps matches TRBD2 (5 bases). This CDR3 region has 13 residues. V gave up 5 bases and J gave up 7 bases, with 12 bases separating them. Germline lookup yields CDR1 SGHTA and CDR2 FQGTGA. Here the CDR3 reads CASSPPGGNEQFF. The DNA of the CDR3 is TGTGCCAGCAGCCCCCCAGGAGGAAATGAGCAGTTCTTC. The full variable domain, completed using reference TRBV7-3 and TRBJ2-1, is GAGVSQTPSNKVTEKGKYVELRCDPISGHTALYWYRQSLGQGPEFLIYFQGTGAADDSGLPNDRFFAVRPEGSVSTLKIQRTERGDSAVYLCASSPPGGNEQFFGPGTRLTVL.

The chain carries TRBV9 and TRBJ1-2; D unclear. Germline V CDR1 and CDR2: SGDLS, YYNGEE. This CDR3 is 14 amino acids long. V shed 0 bases and J shed 9 bases, with 15 bases lying between them. Here the CDR3 reads CASSVDREGYRYTF. The CDR3 bases are TGTGCCAGCAGCGTAGACCGGGAAGGTTATCGCTACACCTTC.

The chain joins TRBV19 to TRBJ2-5, with TRBD2 matching over 10 bases. Germline values: CDR1 LNHDA, CDR2 SQIVND (reference sequence). The trim removed 5 bases at V and 3 bases at J, leaving 3 bases unmatched. CDR3 length equals 14 residues. The CDR3 spells CASSRLAGEETQYF. CDR3 sequence (DNA): TGTGCCAGTAGTCGGCTAGCGGGAGAAGAGACCCAGTACTTC.

The chain combines TRBV11-3 with TRBJ2-3; a possible D gene is TRBD1 (6 bases). The CDR3 totals 14 residues. V dropped 3 bases and J dropped 9 bases, with 16 bases sitting between them. CDR1 SGHNT and CDR2 YENEEA come from the germline V gene. The CDR3, as DNA: TGTGCCAGCAGCTTGGACAGCAATCAAGACACGCAGTATTTT. This gives the protein CASSLDSNQDTQYF.

This sequence joins TRBV7-2 and TRBJ2-7; 9 bases line up with TRBD2. Germline lookup yields CDR1 SGHTA and CDR2 FQGNSA. V lost 4 bases and J lost 3; bases outside the gene matches: 7. This CDR3 has 15 amino acids. The CDR3 DNA follows: TGTGCCAGCAGCTCCCAGCGGGGGGCGGGCTACGAGCAGTACTTC. This gives the protein CASSSQRGAGYEQYF.

V and J are TRBV29-1 and TRBJ2-5, with a tentative D call TRBD1 (6 bases). The CDR3 has 17 residues. Between the trimmed V and J ends, which lost 7 bases and 7 bases, there was a span of 31 bases. Germline CDR1 and CDR2: SQVTM and ANQGSEA. CDR3 residues: CSASGWTAHKGAVTQYF. CDR3 DNA: TGCAGCGCCTCCGGATGGACAGCCCATAAGGGCGCGGTGACCCAGTACTTC.

CDR3: CASSRSGTAAFSGANVLTF. The CDR3 region has the DNA TGTGCCAGCAGCCGATCCGGGACAGCTGCTTTCTCTGGGGCCAACGTCCTGACTTTC. The rearrangement joins TRBV7-8 to TRBJ2-6; the match to TRBD1 covers 7 bases. V trimming: 5 bases; J trimming: 0 bases; junction bases outside the gene matches: 13. Germline CDR1 reads SGHVS; CDR2 reads FQNEAQ. This CDR3 comprises 19 residues.

CDR3 nucleotide sequence: TGTGCCAGCTTAACTGTTGACTCTGGAAACACCATATATTTT. Amino acid sequence: CASLTVDSGNTIYF. The V gene is TRBV2, the J gene TRBJ1-3; D is uncertain. The V end was cut by 8 bases, the J end by 0 bases, with 11 bases between. Germline V gene lookup returns CDR1 SNHLY and CDR2 FYNNEI. The CDR3 consists of 14 residues.